This T cell receptor (beta chain) was observed in a study of T cell responses to AZD1222 COVID-19 vaccine. For the study at large: Both about-4-week and about-12-week second-dose recipients were combined. Study conclusions and caveats: The donors showed a predominance of white British ancestry and of females, with possible underestimation of clonal diversity. Spike-specific TCR breadth rose after two AZD1222 doses, and depth rose as well.

The CDR3 has 12 amino acids. Per the germline V gene, CDR1 is SNHLY and CDR2 is FYNNEI. The junction had 2 bases not matched to a gene; V was cut back by 7 bases and J by 7 bases. Produced via immunoSEQ multiplex PCR; TCRdb's table is partial and in-frame only. The sample lists about 150,000 clones; about 93% were seen once. This clone was seen a few times. What it binds is unknown. This sequence originates from an adult in good health. This specimen was peripheral blood, taken on day 0 of AZD1222 vaccination. V gene TRBV2 combines with J gene TRBJ1-5, with TRBD1 matching over 9 bases. This chain's CDR3 is CASKGTGQPQHF. The CDR3 bases are TGTGCCAGCAAAGGGACAGGGCAGCCCCAGCATTTT.